Below are 14 T cell receptor beta chains sequenced from a single sample in a study of technical replicates of blood from a few donors. TCRdb keeps only in-frame clones here, not all; method: immunoSEQ multiplex PCR. The sample holds around 79,000 clones, 90% to 95% seen once. Material: T cells isolated from PBMCs. These receptor sequences come from a human donor in good health.

V usage is TRBV6-5 and J usage is TRBJ1-5; 8 bases agree with TRBD1. V trimming: 4 bases; J trimming: 2 bases; junction bases outside the gene matches: 7. Germline V gene sequence: CDR1 MNHEY, CDR2 SVGAGI. The CDR3 runs to 16 residues. The CDR3 region has the DNA TGTGCCAGCAGTTTGCGGGGGACAGGAGGCAATCAGCCCCAGCATTTT. This gives the protein CASSLRGTGGNQPQHF.

The chain is built from TRBV6-5 and TRBJ1-1; weak D call: TRBD1 (5 bases). Germline CDR1 is MNHEY and CDR2 is SVGAGI. The CDR3 totals 14 residues. V was pared by 6 bases and J by 0 bases, with 11 bases between. The CDR3 reads CASRAGSMNTEAFF. CDR3 nucleotide sequence: TGTGCCAGCAGGGCAGGGTCCATGAACACTGAAGCTTTCTTT.

CDR3 sequence (DNA): TGTGCCAGCAGCTCCCTACGGGGGACTGGCACCGGGGAGCTGTTTTTT. Its protein product is CASSSLRGTGTGELFF. The J gene is TRBJ2-2, the V gene TRBV11-2, with D possibly TRBD2 on 6 matching bases. Looked up from germline, CDR1 is SGHAT and CDR2 is FQNNGV. CDR3 size: 16 residues. V lost 4 bases to trimming and J lost 4 bases, with 16 bases between them.

The chain has TRBV11-1 and TRBJ2-1; D remains unclear. From germline, CDR1 is SGHAT and CDR2 FQDESV (reference sequence). This CDR3 is built from 13 residues. V was cut by 5 bases and J by 3 bases, with 8 bases left in between. Here the CDR3 reads CASSTEYYNEQFF. Here the CDR3 DNA reads TGTGCCAGCAGCACAGAGTACTACAATGAGCAGTTCTTC.

The chain joins TRBV19 to TRBJ2-7; 8 bases line up with TRBD1. With V trimmed by 7 bases and J by 9 bases, 11 bases remained unmatched. CDR1 is LNHDA, CDR2 SQIVND, per germline (reference sequence). The CDR3 is 13 amino acids. The CDR3 DNA is TGTGCCAGTAAGACCGGACAGGGAACTCGGCAGTACTTC. Its translation is CASKTGQGTRQYF. Full variable domain (remainder filled in from reference TRBV19 and TRBJ2-7): DGGITQSPKYLFRKEGQNVTLSCEQNLNHDAMYWYRQDPGQGLRLIYYSQIVNDFQKGDIAEGYSVSREKKESFPLTVTSAQKNPTAFYLCASKTGQGTRQYFGPGTRLTVT.

This clone was observed a single time. The rearrangement links TRBV7-9 to TRBJ2-5; 11 nucleotides line up with TRBD2. Germline CDR1 and CDR2: SEHNR and FQNEAQ (reference sequence). CDR3 size: 15 residues. V dropped 5 bases and J dropped 2; count of bases not matched to a gene: 4. Here the CDR3 reads CASSRGTSGQETQYF. The DNA for the CDR3 is TGTGCCAGCAGCCGGGGGACTAGCGGTCAAGAGACCCAGTACTTC.

This clone was recorded only once. This rearrangement joins TRBV5-1 to TRBJ1-5, with D possibly TRBD1 on 5 matching bases. The CDR3 has 14 amino acids. Germline V CDR1 and CDR2: SGHRS, YFSETQ. V gave up 4 bases and J gave up 4 bases, with 12 bases separating them. The CDR3 reads CASSPDNLNQPQHF. CDR3 in DNA: TGCGCCAGCAGCCCGGACAACTTGAATCAGCCCCAGCATTTT.

This chain links TRBV27 with TRBJ1-1, with D perhaps matching TRBD1 (6 bases). The CDR3 extends over 16 amino acids. Trimming pared 2 bases from V and 1 base from J, leaving 14 bases between. Germline values: CDR1 MNHEY, CDR2 SMNVEV (reference sequence). CDR3 amino acids: CASSLLQGYKNTEAFF. The DNA of the CDR3 is TGTGCCAGCAGTTTACTACAGGGTTACAAGAACACTGAAGCTTTCTTT.

In its sample, this clone was seen once. The chain recombines TRBV12-5 with TRBJ2-2; D remains ambiguous. Germline V gene lookup returns CDR1 LGHNT and CDR2 FRNRAP. Trimming cost V 0 bases and J 8 bases, with 16 bases left between them. The CDR3 extends over 16 amino acids. CDR3 nucleotide sequence: TGTGCTAGTGGTTTGGTAAACTCACCCCAAGCAGGGGAGCTGTTTTTT. Its protein is CASGLVNSPQAGELFF.

The chain joins TRBV13 to TRBJ1-6, with TRBD1 matching 7 bases. Germline trimming cut 5 bases from V and 7 bases from J; bases unmatched to any gene: 11. The CDR3 spans 16 residues. Germline values: CDR1 PRHDT, CDR2 FYEKMQ (reference sequence). CDR3 in amino acids: CASSRASGQRNSPLHF. The DNA of the CDR3 is TGTGCCAGCAGCCGAGCCTCGGGACAGAGAAATTCACCCCTCCACTTT.

The V call is TRBV11-2, the J call TRBJ2-7, with 7 bases matching TRBD2. The CDR3 has 16 residues. The V gene's germline CDR1 is SGHAT and CDR2 FQNNGV. The V segment lost 0 bases and the J segment 3 bases; nucleotides outside the gene matches: 8. The CDR3 region is CASSLEGLAADYEQYF. The CDR3, as DNA: TGTGCCAGCAGCTTAGAGGGGCTAGCGGCAGACTACGAGCAGTACTTC.

The V call is TRBV29-1, the J call TRBJ2-5, with D perhaps matching TRBD1 (6 bases). This CDR3 contains 15 residues. Germline lookup yields CDR1 SQVTM and CDR2 ANQGSEA. V lost 0 bases and J lost 7, with 18 bases in between. The CDR3 reads CSVEDPPGARVTQYF. DNA for the CDR3: TGCAGCGTTGAAGATCCCCCAGGGGCCCGTGTGACCCAGTACTTC.

A few counts support this clone. The rearrangement joins TRBV7-9 to TRBJ1-1; D is unresolved. This CDR3 region has 11 residues. In germline, CDR1 is SEHNR, CDR2 FQNEAQ (reference sequence). V was pared by 0 bases and J by 8 bases, with 4 bases between. The CDR3: CASSLALEAFF. In DNA, the CDR3 is TGTGCCAGCAGCTTAGCCTTGGAAGCTTTCTTT.

The genes are TRBV19 and TRBJ2-2; 8 bases agree with TRBD1. The V segment lost 5 bases and the J segment 0 bases; nucleotides outside the gene matches: 5. Germline CDR1 and CDR2: LNHDA and SQIVND (reference sequence). The CDR3 has 16 amino acids. The CDR3 nucleotides are TGTGCCAGTAGTTCACAGGGGGGAACGAACACCGGGGAGCTGTTTTTT. This gives the protein CASSSQGGTNTGELFF. The whole variable domain, remainder taken from reference TRBV19 and TRBJ2-2, is DGGITQSPKYLFRKEGQNVTLSCEQNLNHDAMYWYRQDPGQGLRLIYYSQIVNDFQKGDIAEGYSVSREKKESFPLTVTSAQKNPTAFYLCASSSQGGTNTGELFFGEGSRLTVL.